The 3 T cell receptor beta chains presented below share a single source sample, sequenced in a study of blood T cell repertoires in COVID-19. The assay was immunoSEQ multiplex PCR, and TCRdb's table has in-frame clones only and misses some. Here the sample spans 150,000 or so clones, roughly 89% being singletons. The specimen sequenced was peripheral blood. The receptors were sampled from a human donor in a cohort sampled during active COVID-19.

The rearrangement joins TRBV12-3 or TRBV12-4 to TRBJ1-5; D gene ambiguous. This CDR3 is 13 amino acids long. V lost 11 bases to trimming and J lost 0 bases, with 11 bases between them. CDR3 loop: CASRAYSNQPQHF. CDR3 sequence (DNA): TGTGCCTCAAGAGCGTATAGCAATCAGCCCCAGCATTTT.

This rearrangement joins TRBV7-9 to TRBJ1-3; D might be TRBD1 (6 bases). Trimming stripped 5 bases from V and 8 bases from J, with 16 bases between. Germline CDR1 is SEHNR and CDR2 is FQNEAQ (reference sequence). CDR3 size: 14 residues. This chain's CDR3 is CASSTQGPEDTIYF. In nucleotides, the CDR3 is TGTGCCAGCAGCACACAGGGCCCCGAAGACACCATATATTTT.

This rearrangement joins TRBV6-2 or TRBV6-3 to TRBJ1-6; 7 bases line up with TRBD1. This CDR3 contains 15 residues. V was pared by 5 bases and J by 7 bases, with 8 bases of the junction left unmatched. Germline assignment: CDR1 MNHEY and CDR2 SVGEGT. CDR3 protein: CASSARTGENSPLHF. The CDR3 nucleotides read TGTGCCAGCAGTGCCAGGACAGGTGAAAATTCACCCCTCCACTTT.